This TCR beta chain came from a study of post-analysis software for immune sequencing data. Background on the study: Several disease courses (relapsing-remitting, secondary progressive and progressive-relapsing) of multiple sclerosis were included. Study-wide results and caveats: TRBV segments more frequent in patients than in controls numbered five and included TRBV5-6, TRBV5-1 and TRBV20-1. Same-batch samples co-clustered strongly by F measure. Multiple sclerosis patients had significantly lower normalized Chao1 diversity than controls.

Unique molecular identifiers were present in the TCR beta cDNA libraries. Input populations of roughly 0.85 to 11 million T cells gave rise to 500,000 or so cDNA molecules. Each CDR3 protein is one row after TCRdb ran MiXCR on the PCR reads. The sample consists of around 400,000 distinct CDR3 sequences, roughly 30% of them appearing once. A few counts support this clonotype. What it binds is unknown. Trimming stripped 3 bases from V and 6 bases from J, with 10 bases between. CDR3 length equals 13 residues. Germline CDR1 LNHNV, CDR2 YYDKDF (reference sequence). Input material: blood. The sequence was obtained from a girl between 10 and 17 years old with multiple sclerosis. The rearrangement joins TRBV15 to TRBJ2-3; D may be TRBD2 (6 bases). The CDR3 spells CATSRGGTDTQYF. For the CDR3, the DNA is TGTGCCACCAGCAGGGGCGGGACGGATACGCAGTATTTT.